These T cell receptor beta chains were read from a single sample in a study of T cells after yellow fever vaccination. Each CDR3 protein gets one entry after TCRdb re-called the 5' RACE reads with MiXCR. The sample consists of hundreds of thousands of distinct CDR3 sequences, 8.7% of them appearing once. The sequenced sample was PBMCs, obtained on the day of the first yellow fever vaccination. The source of these receptors is a man aged 18 to 35 who received the YFV17D yellow fever vaccine. Each CDR3 is given with its conserved first and last residue. D genes are given only for firm matches. Only some rows state a clone size, as once, few, many or a class for expanded clones.

>TRBJ1-2|TRBD1|few|TRBV4-3
TGCGCCAGCAGCCAAGTAGGGACAGATAACTATGGCTACACCTTC
CASSQVGTDNYGYTF
>TRBJ1-2|.|.|TRBV12-3/TRBV12-4
TGTGCCAGCAGTTCCCTAGGGCGGGGTTACACCTTC
CASSSLGRGYTF
>TRBJ2-1|TRBD2|few|TRBV5-4
TGTGCCAGCAGTTTGGGCGGGGGGTCAAACAATGAGCAGTTCTTC
CASSLGGGSNNEQFF
>TRBJ1-3|.|.|TRBV12-3/TRBV12-4
TGTGCCAGCAGCCCGACCGGCAGGGCTGGAAACACCATATATTTT
CASSPTGRAGNTIYF
>TRBJ2-5|TRBD2|few|TRBV29-1
TGCAGCGTTGATGGGGTAGCGGGGGGGTACCAAGAGACCCAGTACTTC
CSVDGVAGGYQETQYF
>TRBJ2-1|TRBD2|.|TRBV11-1
TGTGCCAGCAGCCTCTATTCGGGACTAGCGGGGGGGCACGACAATGAGCAGTTCTTC
CASSLYSGLAGGHDNEQFF
>TRBJ2-7|TRBD1|.|TRBV6-5
TGTGCCAGCAGTTACGGCCGGGACAGGGTAATGTACTTC
CASSYGRDRVMYF
>TRBJ1-1|.|few|TRBV12-3/TRBV12-4
TGTGCCAGCAGTTTGTACAGGCGGACCGACACTGAAGCTTTCTTT
CASSLYRRTDTEAFF
>TRBJ2-3|.|.|TRBV20-1
TGCAGTGCTAGAGATCTAATGGGGGGCACAGATACGCGGTATTTT
CSARDLMGGTDTRYF
>TRBJ2-1|TRBD2|few|TRBV24-1
TGTGCCACCAGTGATCCGACTAGCGGGGCCTACAATGAGCAGTTCTTC
CATSDPTSGAYNEQFF
>TRBJ2-3|TRBD2|many|TRBV20-1
TGCAGTGCTAGTGATAGCGGGGGGGCAGATACGCAGTATTTT
CSASDSGGADTQYF
>TRBJ1-1|.|.|TRBV5-1
TGCGCCAGCAGCCCACGGGGGAGGGAGAACACTGAAGCTTTCTTT
CASSPRGRENTEAFF
>TRBJ2-2|.|many|TRBV7-3
TGTGCCAGCAGCTTAATGAACACCGGGGAGCTGTTTTTT
CASSLMNTGELFF
>TRBJ1-4|.|.|TRBV6-6
TGTGCCAGCTTACGGGGGGCGGGTGAAAAACTGTTTTTT
CASLRGAGEKLFF
>TRBJ2-1|.|many|TRBV18
TGTGCCAGCTCACTCGCCACAGGGCCCTACAATGAGCAGTTCTTC
CASSLATGPYNEQFF
>TRBJ2-3|TRBD2|.|TRBV7-6
TGTGCCAGCAGCTTACGCGGGGGGCAAGATACGCAGTATTTT
CASSLRGGQDTQYF
>TRBJ1-3|.|.|TRBV5-1
TGCGCCAGCAGCTCCCGGGGGCCGGGGGCTGGAAACACCATATATTTT
CASSSRGPGAGNTIYF
>TRBJ2-3|TRBD2|.|TRBV3-1
TGTGCCAGCAGACCTCCTAGCGGGGGGGCCGGAGTAGATACGCAGTATTTT
CASRPPSGGAGVDTQYF
>TRBJ1-5|.|.|TRBV28
TGTGCCAGCAGTTTAAACCCTAATCAGCCCCAGCATTTT
CASSLNPNQPQHF
>TRBJ2-5|TRBD2|few|TRBV4-1
TGCGCCAGCAGCCTTCGGCTAGCGGGGGGGCGGGAGACCCAGTACTTC
CASSLRLAGGRETQYF
>TRBJ2-3|.|few|TRBV5-4
TGTGCCAGCAGCCGAGGCTGGAGATCGGACACAGATACGCAGTATTTT
CASSRGWRSDTDTQYF
>TRBJ1-4|.|few|TRBV12-3/TRBV12-4
TGTGCCAGCAGTTTGGAAGCAATGACGGCAACTAATGAAAAACTGTTTTTT
CASSLEAMTATNEKLFF
>TRBJ2-7|TRBD1|.|TRBV18
TGTGCCAGCTCATCCTCGACAGGGAGCTCCTACGAGCAGTACTTC
CASSSSTGSSYEQYF
>TRBJ2-1|.|many|TRBV15
TGTGCCACCAGCAGGGCCGCCTTCGAACTTAAGGAGCAGTTCTTC
CATSRAAFELKEQFF
>TRBJ2-7|TRBD1|many|TRBV7-9
TGTGCCAGCAGTAGTAAGGGGGCCACCTTCGAGCAGTACTTC
CASSSKGATFEQYF
>TRBJ1-2|TRBD1|.|TRBV3-1
TGTGCCAGCAGCGACGCTGGGACAGAATTCAACTATGGCTACACCTTC
CASSDAGTEFNYGYTF
>TRBJ2-5|TRBD2|.|TRBV18
TGTGCCAGCTCACCATTGCGGGAGCAAGAGACCCAGTACTTC
CASSPLREQETQYF
>TRBJ1-4|.|many|TRBV4-1
TGCGCCAGCAGCCAAGACGGAGGGGGAAATGAAAAACTGTTTTTT
CASSQDGGGNEKLFF
>TRBJ2-2|TRBD2|.|TRBV2
TGTGCCAGCGACGGGAGGAAAGAAACCGGGGAGCTGTTTTTT
CASDGRKETGELFF
>TRBJ2-1|.|few|TRBV29-1
TGCAGCGTTGAGGCCTGGGCAGGGGGGTACAATGAGCAGTTCTTC
CSVEAWAGGYNEQFF
>TRBJ2-3|.|.|TRBV5-1
TGCGCCAGCAGCGAAGGACAGTTCACAGATACGCAGTATTTT
CASSEGQFTDTQYF
>TRBJ1-5|TRBD1|few|TRBV19
TGTGCCAGTAGTGGGACAGGGCCTCAGCCCCAGCATTTT
CASSGTGPQPQHF
>TRBJ2-1|TRBD2|.|TRBV15
TGTGCCACCAGCAGAGCTCTAGCGGGGCCGGGGAATGAGCAGTTCTTC
CATSRALAGPGNEQFF
>TRBJ1-1|.|few|TRBV20-1
TGCAGTGCTAGTGTGGCAAACCAGAACACTGAAGCTTTCTTT
CSASVANQNTEAFF
>TRBJ1-6|.|.|TRBV7-3
TGTGCCAGCAGCATTGACAGAAATTCACCCCTCCACTTT
CASSIDRNSPLHF
>TRBJ2-7|TRBD1|.|TRBV18
TGTGCCAGCTCACCCCCGGGACAGGGAATGGGGGAGCAGTACTTC
CASSPPGQGMGEQYF
>TRBJ2-7|.|few|TRBV5-1
TGCGCCAGCAGCCCCCTTGGAGGGGGGAGCTCCTACGAGCAGTACTTC
CASSPLGGGSSYEQYF
>TRBJ2-7|TRBD1|.|TRBV10-3
TGTGCCATCGGGCAGGGGGACGAGCAGTACTTC
CAIGQGDEQYF
>TRBJ2-2|TRBD2|many|TRBV5-1
TGCGCCAGCAGCAAAACTAGCGACACCGGGGAGCTGTTTTTT
CASSKTSDTGELFF
>TRBJ1-2|.|.|TRBV6-1
TGTGCCAGCTGGGGGATCCGCAGTCACTATGGCTACACCTTC
CASWGIRSHYGYTF
>TRBJ2-7|.|.|TRBV7-2
TGTGCCAGCAGCTTACAGGGTGGGGGGCCTTACGAGCAGTACTTC
CASSLQGGGPYEQYF
>TRBJ2-5|.|.|TRBV5-1
TGCGCCAGCAGCTTGGGAGGGGTGTCTGGGCAAGAGACCCAGTACTTC
CASSLGGVSGQETQYF
>TRBJ1-2|.|.|TRBV5-1
TGCGCCAGCAGCCTAGGACAGAAAAGCTACACCTTC
CASSLGQKSYTF
>TRBJ2-1|TRBD1|.|TRBV6-1
TGTGCCAGCCGAGGACAGGGCGATGAGCAGTTCTTC
CASRGQGDEQFF
>TRBJ2-1|.|few|TRBV13
TGTGCCAGCAGCTCTCACGGGGGATACTACAATGAGCAGTTCTTC
CASSSHGGYYNEQFF
>TRBJ1-5|TRBD1|.|TRBV5-1
TGCGCCAGCAGCTTTACAGACAGGGATGGAGATCAGCCCCAGCATTTT
CASSFTDRDGDQPQHF
>TRBJ1-1|TRBD1|.|TRBV28
TGTGCCAGCAGTGAGACGGACAGGACGACTGAAGCTTTCTTT
CASSETDRTTEAFF
>TRBJ2-1|TRBD1|many|TRBV3-1
TGTGCCAGCAGCCCCCGCGACAGGGGGCTTTACAATGAGCAGTTCTTC
CASSPRDRGLYNEQFF
>TRBJ1-6|.|.|TRBV20-1
TGCAGTGCAACACAGGGCAGTGATTCACCCCTCCACTTT
CSATQGSDSPLHF
>TRBJ2-5|.|many|TRBV4-3
TGCGCCAGCAGCCCTGGCGGGGCATTGATAGAGACCCAGTACTTC
CASSPGGALIETQYF
>TRBJ1-1|.|.|TRBV6-5
TGTGCCCCAAGAAGGTACACTGAAGCTTTCTTT
CAPRRYTEAFF
>TRBJ2-5|.|few|TRBV9
TGTGCCAGCAGCGTAGGTGATTGGTGGGAGACCCAGTACTTC
CASSVGDWWETQYF
>TRBJ2-3|.|many|TRBV29-1
TGCAGCGCAATCGGCTACAGGTCAGATACGCAGTATTTT
CSAIGYRSDTQYF
>TRBJ1-3|.|few|TRBV7-2
TGTGCCAGCAGCCCCGAGGGAGCTCTGGGCACCATATATTTT
CASSPEGALGTIYF